This is a list of T cell receptor beta chains from one sample in a study of blood T cell repertoires in COVID-19. TCRdb's table, derived via immunoSEQ multiplex PCR, lists solely in-frame clones and lacks some. The sample records approximately 170,000 clones, roughly 84% being singletons. Material for sequencing was PBMCs or T cells enriched from blood (not recorded which). Receptors originate from a woman in her thirties who had recovered from COVID-19. The CDR3 runs from the conserved cysteine through the conserved F or W. Fields, in order: clone size, J gene, D gene, V gene, CDR3 length, CDR3 protein, CDR3 DNA. D genes are given only for firm matches. Size is stated for part of the rows, as once, few or many counts, or as a class when the clone is expanded.

.	TRBJ1-4	.	TRBV28	13	CASSLNAGEKLFF	TGTGCCAGCAGTTTAAACGCAGGTGAAAAACTGTTTTTT
.	TRBJ2-5	.	TRBV2	13	CASSEQGKETQYF	TGTGCCAGCAGTGAACAGGGGAAAGAGACCCAGTACTTC
.	TRBJ1-3	.	TRBV25-1	12	CASSLQGNTIYF	TGTGCCAGCAGTCTACAGGGAAACACCATATATTTT
.	TRBJ2-7	TRBD2	TRBV28	16	CASSKLPGLAAYEQYF	TGTGCCAGCAGTAAACTCCCGGGACTAGCGGCCTACGAGCAGTACTTC
.	TRBJ1-1	.	TRBV6-4	13	CASRAGFDTEAFF	TGTGCCAGCAGAGCAGGGTTCGACACTGAAGCTTTCTTT
few	TRBJ1-4	.	TRBV4-1	14	CASSIGALDEKLFF	TGCGCCAGCAGCATAGGGGCCCTAGATGAAAAACTGTTTTTT
.	TRBJ1-1	TRBD1	TRBV29-1	16	CSACEGQGAMNTEAFF	TGCAGCGCTTGCGAGGGACAGGGGGCTATGAACACTGAAGCTTTCTTT
.	TRBJ1-4	TRBD1	TRBV29-1	12	CSVGQGVEKLFF	TGCAGCGTTGGGCAGGGGGTTGAAAAACTGTTTTTT
.	TRBJ2-1	TRBD2	TRBV20-1	15	CSASPSGGAGNEQFF	TGCAGTGCTAGTCCGAGCGGGGGGGCTGGAAATGAGCAGTTCTTC
.	TRBJ2-5	TRBD2	TRBV18	15	CASSPLAGVGETQYF	TGTGCCAGCTCACCACTAGCGGGAGTCGGAGAGACCCAGTACTTC
.	TRBJ2-7	.	TRBV9	15	CASSVDGSISYEQYF	TGTGCCAGCAGCGTAGACGGGAGTATCTCCTACGAGCAGTACTTC
.	TRBJ2-2	.	TRBV6-6	15	CASSYRGLNTGELFF	TGTGCCAGCAGTTACAGAGGGCTAAACACCGGGGAGCTGTTTTTT
.	TRBJ2-3	.	TRBV5-4	13	CASSLVGQPTQYF	TGTGCCAGCAGCTTGGTTGGACAGCCTACGCAGTATTTT
.	TRBJ1-4	.	TRBV10-3	14	CAISEGREGEKLFF	TGTGCCATCAGTGAAGGCCGGGAGGGTGAAAAACTGTTTTTT
.	TRBJ2-2	.	TRBV28	14	CASRIQANTGELFF	TGTGCCAGCAGAATACAGGCGAACACCGGGGAGCTGTTTTTT
once	TRBJ1-1	.	TRBV5-1	14	CASSSGRFHGEAFF	TGCGCCAGCAGCTCGGGGAGATTTCACGGTGAAGCTTTCTTT
.	TRBJ1-4	TRBD1	TRBV4-1	19	CASSQELWGQNPTNEKLFF	TGCGCCAGCAGCCAAGAACTCTGGGGACAGAACCCAACTAATGAAAAACTGTTTTTT
.	TRBJ1-1	.	TRBV9	15	CASSVVETGKTEAFF	TGTGCCAGCAGCGTAGTGGAGACAGGAAAGACTGAAGCTTTCTTT
.	TRBJ1-2	TRBD1	TRBV28	12	CASSSTGDGYTF	TGTGCCAGCAGTTCCACAGGGGATGGCTACACCTTC
.	TRBJ1-5	.	TRBV21-1	13	CASSTHRNQPQHF	TGTGCCAGCAGCACACACAGGAATCAGCCCCAGCATTTT
.	TRBJ1-2	TRBD1	TRBV9	14	CASSQGGLEGGYTF	TGTGCCAGCAGCCAAGGGGGCCTAGAGGGTGGCTACACCTTC
.	TRBJ2-2	.	TRBV5-1	16	CASSLDTGTNTGELFF	TGCGCCAGCAGCTTGGACACGGGTACGAACACCGGGGAGCTGTTTTTT